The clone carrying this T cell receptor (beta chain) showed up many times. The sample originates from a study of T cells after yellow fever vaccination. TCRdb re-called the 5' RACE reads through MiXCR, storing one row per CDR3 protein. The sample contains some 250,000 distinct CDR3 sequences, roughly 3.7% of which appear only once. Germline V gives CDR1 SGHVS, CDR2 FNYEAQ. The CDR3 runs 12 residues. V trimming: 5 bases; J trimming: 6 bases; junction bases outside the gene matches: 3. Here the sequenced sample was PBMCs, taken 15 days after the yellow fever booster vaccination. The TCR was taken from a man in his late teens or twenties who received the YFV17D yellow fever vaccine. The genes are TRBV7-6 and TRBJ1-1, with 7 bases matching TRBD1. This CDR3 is CASSIRGAEAFF. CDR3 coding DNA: TGTGCCAGCAGCATCAGGGGGGCTGAAGCTTTCTTT.